These 16 T cell receptor beta chains originate from one sample sequenced in a study of monozygotic twins with cystic fibrosis. Libraries were prepared by immunoSEQ multiplex PCR; TCRdb keeps only in-frame clonotypes and omits some of them. Here the sample spans 25,000 to 30,000 clones, approximately 96% being singletons. The sequencing input was blood. The receptors were sampled from a girl aged 2-10 years with cystic fibrosis.

The chain employs TRBV9 and TRBJ2-1, with 10 bases lining up with TRBD2. CDR3 size: 17 residues. Germline CDR1 SGDLS, CDR2 YYNGEE. Trimming took 0 bases from V and 6 from J; bases not matched to a gene: 9. CDR3 DNA: TGTGCCAGCAGCGTAGGACTAGCGGGTAGTGGGGGCAATGAGCAGTTCTTC. It is translated as CASSVGLAGSGGNEQFF.

The chain is built from TRBV7-3 and TRBJ1-1, with 9 bases lining up with TRBD1. V trimming: 5 bases; J trimming: 3 bases; junction bases outside the gene matches: 10. The CDR3 is 16 amino acids. The germline gives CDR1 SGHTA, CDR2 FQGTGA. CDR3 coding DNA: TGTGCCAGCAGCCCAGGGGCCGGGACAGGGTACACTGAAGCTTTCTTT. Amino acid sequence: CASSPGAGTGYTEAFF.

The rearrangement joins TRBV27 to TRBJ1-4; TRBD1 might be the D (6 bases). Trimming cost V 6 bases and J 5 bases, with 13 bases left between them. Germline loops: CDR1 MNHEY, CDR2 SMNVEV (reference sequence). This CDR3 contains 14 residues. The CDR3 sequence: CASSPAGVNEKLFF. Written as DNA, the CDR3 is TGTGCCAGCAGCCCCGCAGGGGTAAATGAAAAACTGTTTTTT.

This clone appeared once. The chain is built from TRBV28 and TRBJ2-7, with D tentatively TRBD1 or TRBD2 (6 bases each). Germline V gene data show CDR1 as MDHEN and CDR2 as SYDVKM. Trimming removed 7 bases from V and 7 bases from J, with 14 bases in between. This CDR3 spans 12 amino acids. This chain's CDR3 is CASIWGAGEQYF. Written as DNA, the CDR3 is TGTGCCAGCATCTGGGGGGCGGGAGAGCAGTACTTC.

The V call is TRBV4-3, the J call TRBJ2-2; 7 nucleotides match TRBD1. Germline CDR1 is LGHNA and CDR2 is YSLEER. Trimming at V came to 4 bases and at J to 8 bases, leaving 16 bases not matched to a gene. This CDR3 spans 17 amino acids. The CDR3 protein is CASSPTLRDSSTGELFF. In DNA, the CDR3 is TGCGCCAGCAGCCCAACCCTCCGGGACAGTTCAACTGGGGAGCTGTTTTTT.

The rearrangement links TRBV28 to TRBJ1-1; D is unclear. The CDR3 runs 12 residues. Trimming took 11 bases from V and 3 from J, leaving 13 bases between them. CDR1 and CDR2 from the germline V gene are MDHEN and SYDVKM. CDR3: CAALAVYTEAFF. The CDR3 region has the DNA TGTGCCGCTCTCGCCGTGTACACTGAAGCTTTCTTT.

The gene calls are TRBV27 and TRBJ2-2; D gene unclear. Germline CDR1 is MNHEY and CDR2 is SMNVEV (reference sequence). This CDR3 has 14 amino acids. With 0 bases removed from V and 7 bases from J, the gap between germline ends came to 9 bases. CDR3 sequence: CASSLSNYIGELFF. DNA of the CDR3: TGTGCCAGCAGTTTATCGAATTATATCGGGGAGCTGTTTTTT.

This chain links TRBV6-1 with TRBJ2-6; D not resolved. V gave up 1 base and J gave up 0 bases, with 4 bases separating them. The CDR3 is 15 amino acids. The V gene's germline CDR1 is MNHNS and CDR2 SASEGT. CDR3 loop: CASSEGSSGANVLTF. CDR3 DNA sequence: TGTGCCAGCAGTGAAGGAAGCTCTGGGGCCAACGTCCTGACTTTC.

The genes are TRBV29-1 and TRBJ2-5; perhaps TRBD2 as D (6 bases). The CDR3 is 15 amino acids. The V gene's germline CDR1 is SQVTM and CDR2 ANQGSEA. The V and J ends lost 5 bases and 2 bases respectively, with 18 bases between them. This CDR3 is CSVSHLRDPQETQYF. As DNA, the CDR3 is TGCAGCGTTTCCCATTTGCGGGATCCGCAAGAGACCCAGTACTTC.

The chain carries TRBV28 and TRBJ1-1; D ambiguous. The CDR3 covers 14 residues. In germline, CDR1 is MDHEN, CDR2 SYDVKM. V lost 6 bases to trimming and J lost 6 bases, with 17 bases between them. CDR3 nucleotides: TGTGCCAGCAGCCCCACCGGGGTAGGCTCTGAAGCTTTCTTT. Translating gives CASSPTGVGSEAFF.

V usage is TRBV18 and J usage is TRBJ2-7; the match to TRBD1 covers 8 bases. CDR1 is KGHSH and CDR2 is LQKENI in the germline V gene. The trim removed 0 bases at V and 7 bases at J, leaving 11 bases unmatched. The CDR3 totals 16 residues. The CDR3 is CASSPPSGTGGNEQYF. The CDR3 region has the DNA TGTGCCAGCTCACCACCTTCCGGGACAGGAGGTAATGAGCAGTACTTC.

The rearrangement joins TRBV27 to TRBJ1-5, with D possibly TRBD1 on 6 matching bases. V lost 1 base and J lost 2, with 15 bases in between. Germline CDR1 is MNHEY and CDR2 is SMNVEV (reference sequence). The CDR3 is 17 residues long. CDR3 in DNA: TGTGCCAGCAGTTTATGGGCAGGGGCGCAGGGCAATCAGCCCCAGCATTTT. Amino acid sequence: CASSLWAGAQGNQPQHF.

For the CDR3, the DNA is TGTGCCAGTACCACCTCCCGGGCCCCCAGGGACAATGAGCAGTTCTTC. Translating gives CASTTSRAPRDNEQFF. The rearrangement uses TRBV19 and TRBJ2-1; a weak D match, TRBD1 (5 bases). Germline CDR1 LNHDA, CDR2 SQIVND (reference sequence). V lost 7 bases to trimming and J lost 5 bases, with 21 bases between them. The CDR3 sequence is 16 residues long.

DNA of the CDR3: TGCAGCGTTGACCTGGTACTAGCGGGAGGTTCAACCTACGAGCAGTACTTC. Its translation is CSVDLVLAGGSTYEQYF. This chain connects TRBV29-1 to TRBJ2-7, with 12 bases that match TRBD2. The CDR3 totals 17 residues. The germline CDR1 and CDR2 sequences are SQVTM and ANQGSEA. V was pared by 3 bases and J by 2 bases, with 11 bases of the junction left unmatched.

The V gene is TRBV12-5, the J gene TRBJ2-5, with 12 bases identical to TRBD2. CDR1 and CDR2 (germline): LGHNT, FRNRAP. Trimming removed 5 bases from V and 5 bases from J; junction bases left unmatched: 9. CDR3 length equals 16 residues. Here the CDR3 reads CASGPGLAGRGETQYF. CDR3 nucleotide sequence: TGTGCTAGTGGTCCCGGACTAGCGGGAAGGGGGGAGACCCAGTACTTC.

The chain has TRBV14 and TRBJ2-7; perhaps TRBD1 as D (6 bases). Per the germline V gene, CDR1 is SGHDN and CDR2 is FVKESK. The V gene lost 5 bases and the J gene lost 4 bases, with 15 bases spanning the gap. The CDR3 is 14 amino acids. The CDR3 nucleotides are TGTGCCAGCAGCGCGGTGGGGGCTTTATACGAGCAGTACTTC. This gives the protein CASSAVGALYEQYF.